The rows below give T cell receptor beta chains drawn from one sample of a study of beta chain features in type 1 diabetes. Measured with immunoSEQ multiplex PCR; TCRdb has only the in-frame clones, and not every one. The sample holds roughly 240,000 clones; over 12% are singletons and the top ten take 0.026%. The sequenced sample consisted of naive CD4+ T cells from blood. Every receptor here comes from a woman between 40 and 50 years old in good health. Each CDR3 is given with its conserved first and last residue. The D gene is left open where the match is weak. Where a row states a size, it is once, few, many or the class of an expanded clone; other rows omit it.

CDR3 DNA	CDR3 protein	D gene	clone size	V gene	J gene
TGTGCCAGCAGCTTGGTAGCCGATGGCTACACCTTC	CASSLVADGYTF	-	-	TRBV5-4	TRBJ1-2
TGTGCCAGCGGCGAGACCCAGTACTTC	CASGETQYF	-	few	TRBV2	TRBJ2-5
TGCAGCGTCGAACTAGCGTCTAGCACAGATACGCAGTATTTT	CSVELASSTDTQYF	TRBD2	few	TRBV29-1	TRBJ2-3
TGCGCCAGCAGCTTGGGGGGGACAGGCCTATCCGAGCAGTACTTC	CASSLGGTGLSEQYF	TRBD1	few	TRBV5-1	TRBJ2-7
TGTGCCAGTAGTTGGCCCGGGACAAATCAGCCCCAGCATTTT	CASSWPGTNQPQHF	-	few	TRBV19	TRBJ1-5
TGTGCCAGCAGCTCAACAGGGGACCTCCAATCGTTCTTT	CASSSTGDLQSFF	TRBD1	-	TRBV5-4	TRBJ1-1
TGCGCCAGCAGCTCGTCTGGGGACTTACAAGAGACCCAGTACTTC	CASSSSGDLQETQYF	-	-	TRBV5-1	TRBJ2-5
TGTGCCAGCAGCACCCGAGCAGGGGTCGAGCAGTACTTC	CASSTRAGVEQYF	-	many	TRBV5-4	TRBJ2-7
TGCGCCAGCAGCCAGGACACTCGCTACACCTTC	CASSQDTRYTF	-	-	TRBV4-1	TRBJ1-2
TGTGCCAGCAGCTTAGGGGGGAGGTATGGCTACACCTTC	CASSLGGRYGYTF	-	few	TRBV11-2	TRBJ1-2
TGTGCCAGCACGCCAAAACCTACTAGCTTCCCCTACGAGCAGTACTTC	CASTPKPTSFPYEQYF	-	few	TRBV7-9	TRBJ2-7
TGTGCCAGCAGCGTAGGGCTAGCGGAATACAATGAGCAGTTCTTC	CASSVGLAEYNEQFF	TRBD2	few	TRBV9	TRBJ2-1
TGTGCCAGCAGCCTCCGGACTCGCCCCCATTCACCCCTCCACTTT	CASSLRTRPHSPLHF	-	few	TRBV7-2	TRBJ1-6
TGTGCCAGCTCGCCCCTCGGGACAGGGGTAGGGTACGAGCAGTACTTC	CASSPLGTGVGYEQYF	TRBD1	few	TRBV18	TRBJ2-7
TGTGCCAGCTCACCGTTCCTGCCGGAGAGCTCCTACGAGCAGTACTTC	CASSPFLPESSYEQYF	-	once	TRBV18	TRBJ2-7
TGTGCCAGCTCCCGCGGGGTTAGCACAGATACGCAGTATTTT	CASSRGVSTDTQYF	-	few	TRBV18	TRBJ2-3
TGTGCCACCAGCCCACGACAGAACTATGGCTACACCTTC	CATSPRQNYGYTF	-	few	TRBV15	TRBJ1-2
TGTGCTAGTGAGCAAGGGGGCGGCAATCAGCCCCAGCATTTT	CASEQGGGNQPQHF	TRBD1	few	TRBV12-5	TRBJ1-5
TGCGCCAGCAGCTTGGGAAGGGACAGCCTCACAAGAGGGACCCAGTACTTC	CASSLGRDSLTRGTQYF	TRBD1	few	TRBV5-1	TRBJ2-5
TGCAGCGCCCGGGGGGGGAGGTGGTTCTTC	CSARGGRWFF	TRBD2	-	TRBV29-1	TRBJ2-1
TGTGCCAGCAGCTTGGTCGGGACAGGGCCTAATTCACCCCTCCACTTT	CASSLVGTGPNSPLHF	TRBD1	-	TRBV5-6	TRBJ1-6
TGTGCCACCAGCGGGGGGGCCGTCTACGAGCAGTACTTC	CATSGGAVYEQYF	TRBD2	-	TRBV7-9	TRBJ2-7
TGTGCCACCAGCAGACCGGGACTAGCGGGGGAGGAGACCCAGTACTTC	CATSRPGLAGEETQYF	TRBD2	-	TRBV15	TRBJ2-5
TGCGCCAGCGGGACTAGCGGGGGCCGAGACTCCTACGAGCAGTACTTC	CASGTSGGRDSYEQYF	TRBD2	few	TRBV5-1	TRBJ2-7
TGTGCCAGCAGTTACGGGAGGGCTGGGGCCAACGTCCTGACTTTC	CASSYGRAGANVLTF	TRBD2	few	TRBV6-6	TRBJ2-6
TGTGCCACCAGGGATAGCGGGGGGGCCTCAGATACGCAGTATTTT	CATRDSGGASDTQYF	TRBD2	-	TRBV15	TRBJ2-3
TGTGCCATCAGTGACCTCGGGACAGGCAGTGAAAAACTGTTTTTT	CAISDLGTGSEKLFF	TRBD1	-	TRBV10-3	TRBJ1-4
TGTGCCAGCAGCTTAGGCGGGACCACCCAAGAGACCCAGTACTTC	CASSLGGTTQETQYF	-	few	TRBV7-2	TRBJ2-5
TGCGCCAGCAGCCAGTCCCGGGGGGGACTCTCCTACGAGCAGTACTTC	CASSQSRGGLSYEQYF	TRBD2	-	TRBV4-3	TRBJ2-7
TGTGCCAGCAGCCGGACTAGCGGGGGGGCTGAGACCCAGTACTTC	CASSRTSGGAETQYF	TRBD2	once	TRBV6-5	TRBJ2-5
TGTGCCAGCAGCTTGGGACAGGGGGCCGGTGGCTACACCTTC	CASSLGQGAGGYTF	TRBD1	-	TRBV5-8	TRBJ1-2
TGTGCCAGCAGTGACGTTATGAGGGAGCACCTCTCCTACGAGCAGTACTTC	CASSDVMREHLSYEQYF	-	few	TRBV2	TRBJ2-7
TGTGCCAGCAGTGGACGGGGGGGCGATGAGCAGTTCTTC	CASSGRGGDEQFF	TRBD2	-	TRBV5-4	TRBJ2-1
TGTGCCAGTAGTATAGACGGACAGAACTATGGCTACACCTTC	CASSIDGQNYGYTF	-	-	TRBV19	TRBJ1-2
TGTGCCATCAGTTCGGGGGGGAACAATCAGCCCCAGCATTTT	CAISSGGNNQPQHF	-	few	TRBV10-3	TRBJ1-5
TGTGCCAGCAGCTTAATACTAGCGGGCCAAAATGAGCAGTTCTTC	CASSLILAGQNEQFF	TRBD2	few	TRBV7-2	TRBJ2-1
TGTGCCAGCAGTAGGACAGGGGGCGGATACAATGAGCAGTTCTTC	CASSRTGGGYNEQFF	TRBD1	few	TRBV6-5	TRBJ2-1
TGTGCCAGCAGCCTTCCTTTTACGCGTCCCTACGAGCAGTACTTC	CASSLPFTRPYEQYF	-	-	TRBV5-6	TRBJ2-7
TGTGCCAGCAGCTTAAGGCAGGGGGCTGGTACTGAAGCTTTCTTT	CASSLRQGAGTEAFF	TRBD1	-	TRBV7-6	TRBJ1-1
TGTGCCAGCAGCTTAGGGCGGGTGGGAACTGAAGCTTTCTTT	CASSLGRVGTEAFF	-	-	TRBV11-2	TRBJ1-1
TGTGCCAGCAGATGGACCAGGGACACTGAAGCTTTCTTT	CASRWTRDTEAFF	-	-	TRBV5-6	TRBJ1-1
TGTGCCAGCAGCTTCCGGCAGGGCGGAGGGAATCAGCCCCAGCATTTT	CASSFRQGGGNQPQHF	-	few	TRBV7-8	TRBJ1-5
TGTGCCAGCAGTTTAGGCCTAGCTAACTATGGCTACACCTTC	CASSLGLANYGYTF	-	few	TRBV27	TRBJ1-2
TGTGCCAGTAGTGCCATCTCGGGACAGGGGTTCCACGAGCAGTACTTC	CASSAISGQGFHEQYF	TRBD1	few	TRBV19	TRBJ2-7
TGTGCCAGCAGCTACCGACAGTTTATGAACACTGAAGCTTTCTTT	CASSYRQFMNTEAFF	-	-	TRBV7-8	TRBJ1-1
TGTGCCAGCAGCCCAATTCGGCTAGCGGGGAATACAGATACGCAGTATTTT	CASSPIRLAGNTDTQYF	TRBD2	-	TRBV7-9	TRBJ2-3
TGTGCCAGCAGTTCGGGACAGGGAATAATTGGCTACACCTTC	CASSSGQGIIGYTF	TRBD1	few	TRBV6-4	TRBJ1-2
TGTGCCAGCAGCCGACAGGGGTGGGGCACCGGGGAGCTGTTTTTT	CASSRQGWGTGELFF	TRBD1	few	TRBV5-5	TRBJ2-2